This TCR beta chain was captured in a study of blood T cell repertoires in COVID-19. Generated by immunoSEQ multiplex PCR, the TCRdb table keeps only in-frame clones and is missing some. This table holds approximately 250,000 clones, 70% to 90% found once. The age range of participants was about 18 to 89 years, with residence in roughly 25 US areas. Germline assignment: CDR1 MNHEY and CDR2 SVGAGI. V was cut by 8 bases and J by 4 bases, with 17 bases left in between. The CDR3 contains 14 residues. The TCR originated in a woman aged 25 to 39 who had recovered from COVID-19. What was sequenced was PBMCs or T cells enriched from blood (not recorded which). The chain links TRBV6-5 to TRBJ1-1, with TRBD1 as a possible D gene (6 bases). The CDR3 DNA sequence: TGTGCCAGCTCACAGAGGGGGTGGGTCACTGAAGCTTTCTTT. Translating gives CASSQRGWVTEAFF.